This T cell receptor (beta chain) was documented in a study of shared clonotypes between healthy human individuals (dated by TCRdb to about 2020). For context, the study as a whole: Three men and a couple of women, aged 18 to 49 years, made up the cohort. For each donor, CD4 naive and CD4 memory were each given three plates, CD8 naive was given two plates, and CD8 memory was given one plate. Blood TCR repertoires of a handful of healthy adults were deeply sequenced to estimate repertoire size and the extent of clonotype sharing between individuals. Libraries were prepared and TCR repertoires were sequenced by different laboratories using diverse techniques, in order to increase sequencing depth and limit assay-specific biases. Each donor's leukapheresis produced roughly between roughly 0.85 and 10 billion PBMCs. Summary of the overall study and its limitations: Rarefaction of sorted-subset datasets indicated incomplete sequencing despite the large sequencing depth. Based on pairwise subsampling, the degree of clonotype sharing among donors was expected to be affected by sequencing depth. Sharing across a handful of donors was observed for approximately 5% of naive CD4, over 3% of naive CD8, roughly 2.4% of memory CD4, and roughly 0.4% of memory CD8 clonotypes. Only blood was sampled, and tissue TCR repertoires likely differ from those in blood. Clonotypes shared by all four sorted-subset donors showed higher generation probabilities than non-shared clonotypes. The genetic and exposure-history diversity represented was limited by the small number of donors. Larger estimated clonotype richness was generally found for naive subsets than for memory subsets.

This clone turned up a few times. Its antigen is currently not known. No qualities accompany the bases; no much larger clone lies one base away. V ends up 0 bases short and J 0 bases short, with an unmatched junction base count of 6. The cysteine opens and the phenylalanine closes a CDR3 of 18 amino acids. Only the CDR3 DNA stays, 54 bases, in frame from base 1. The germline V gene encodes CDR1 SGHNT and CDR2 YYREEE (reference sequence). Using the deep immunoSEQ assay, TCR CDR3 regions were amplified from genomic DNA by multiplex PCR. Genomic DNA extracted from each cell subset was distributed evenly over all wells of several immunoSEQ 96-well plates, and each plate served as one replicate. For sorted subsets, approximately 210 ng of genomic DNA, equivalent to 30,000 or so T cell genomes, went into each replicate PCR. Purified libraries were quantified with a Qubit 3.0 fluorometer, sized on a Bioanalyzer 2100, and re-quantified with the KAPA Library Quantification kit. Each immunoSEQ 96-well plate was sequenced on its own single-read 150-cycle Illumina NextSeq 550 flow cell. The original methods were these. Because the immunoSEQ output held only junctional sequences and lacked quality scores, the filtering could not match the filtering applied to full-length reads. Sequences were annotated with PyIR, a Python wrapper for IgBLAST v1.9, using IMGT germline references to assign V/J genes and CDR3. Reads were removed for weak V/J assignments (E-value above 1e-6), missing CDR3, stop codons, out-of-frame junctions, or ambiguous translated residues. A V3J clonotype was defined by an identical inferred V gene, J gene, and CDR3 amino acid sequence. Percentage overlap between repertoires was calculated by dividing the number of shared unique clonotypes by the size of the smaller repertoire. RTK rarefaction, the Chao1 estimator, and Recon v2.1 estimates of unobserved clonotypes were used to assess repertoire richness. OLGA was used to compute generation probabilities for all TCRbeta clonotypes that the gDNA method yielded from a handful of donors. The table comes from immuneACCESS by way of TCRdb, which keeps in-frame sequences with V and J called. Part of the clones is missing from these tables; in studies checked, under half for an unresolved V gene and the rest for unknown reasons. V, J and clone size reflect that table, while D and trimming were determined from the DNA. The sample includes more than 2 million clones, with around 93% observed a single time. Of the sample, about 1.7% falls within the top ten clones.

CD8 naive samples were obtained by positive selection for CCR7 among CD45RO-negative cells, yielding a CD45RA+CCR7+ population from which TemRA cells were excluded. The donors were healthy, HIV-negative adults with no recently reported acute infections or vaccinations. All donors were Caucasian adults living in Nashville, Tennessee, USA. Blood was obtained by leukapheresis, after which PBMCs were separated by Ficoll-Histopaque density gradient centrifugation and cryopreserved in liquid nitrogen vapor phase. Analytical flow cytometry was used to check the purity and quantity of every magnetically sorted T cell population. Genomic DNA was isolated from every sorted fraction and measured by UV absorbance on a Nanodrop 2000c.

The chain is assembled from TRBV5-4 and TRBJ1-1; 12 nucleotides in the junction match TRBD1. The specimen was naive CD8+ T cells from PBMCs. The cell subset or site label, read with the paper, signifies: CD45RA+CCR7+. This TCR derives from a man aged 18 to 29 in good health. Some clones in this sample may be carry-over from other donors' samples. The CDR3 loop reads CASSLEGQGAEVNTEAFF. At the DNA level, the sequence is TGTGCCAGCAGCTTGGAGGGACAGGGGGCCGAGGTGAACACTGAAGCTTTCTTT.